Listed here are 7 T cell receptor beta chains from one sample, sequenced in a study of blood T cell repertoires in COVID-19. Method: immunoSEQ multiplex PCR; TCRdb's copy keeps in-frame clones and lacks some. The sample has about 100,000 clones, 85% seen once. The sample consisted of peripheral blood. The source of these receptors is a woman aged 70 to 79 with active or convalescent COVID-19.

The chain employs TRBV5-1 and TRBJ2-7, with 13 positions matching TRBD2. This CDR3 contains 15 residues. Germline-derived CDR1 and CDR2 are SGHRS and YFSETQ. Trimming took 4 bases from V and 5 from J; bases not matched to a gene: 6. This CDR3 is CASSSGTSGNHEQYF. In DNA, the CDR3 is TGCGCCAGCAGCAGTGGGACTAGCGGGAACCACGAGCAGTACTTC. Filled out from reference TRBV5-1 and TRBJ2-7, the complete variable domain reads KAGVTQTPRYLIKTRGQQVTLSCSPISGHRSVSWYQQTPGQGLQFLFEYFSETQRNKGNFPGRFSGRQFSNSRSEMNVSTLELGDSALYLCASSSGTSGNHEQYFGPGTRLTVT.

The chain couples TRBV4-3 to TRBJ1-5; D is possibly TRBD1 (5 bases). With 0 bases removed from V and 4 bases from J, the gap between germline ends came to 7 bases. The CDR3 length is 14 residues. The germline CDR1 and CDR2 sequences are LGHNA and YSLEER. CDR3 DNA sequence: TGCGCCAGCAGCCAAGAGGCAGGGAATCAGCCCCAGCATTTT. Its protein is CASSQEAGNQPQHF.

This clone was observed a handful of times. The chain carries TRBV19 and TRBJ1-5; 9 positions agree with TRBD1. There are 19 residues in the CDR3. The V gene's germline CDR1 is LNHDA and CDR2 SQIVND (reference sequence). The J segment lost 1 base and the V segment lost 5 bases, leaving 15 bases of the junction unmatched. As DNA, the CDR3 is TGTGCCAGTAGTGAAACCGGGACAGGGTCTAGGAGAAGCAATCAGCCCCAGCATTTT. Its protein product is CASSETGTGSRRSNQPQHF.

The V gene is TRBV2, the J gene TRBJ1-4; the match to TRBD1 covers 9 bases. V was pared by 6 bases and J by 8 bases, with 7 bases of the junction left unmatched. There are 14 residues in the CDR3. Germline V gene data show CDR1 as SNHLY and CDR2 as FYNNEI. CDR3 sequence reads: CASSDGTGNEKLFF. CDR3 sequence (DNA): TGTGCCAGCAGCGACGGGACAGGGAACGAAAAACTGTTTTTT.

The CDR3, as DNA: TGTGCCAGCAGCTTAGCTGGCACAGATACGCAGTATTTT. The encoded protein is CASSLAGTDTQYF. V gene TRBV11-2 combines with J gene TRBJ2-3; the D is unclear. The ends were cut back, 1 base at V and 1 base at J, with 3 bases in the middle. CDR1 is SGHAT, CDR2 FQNNGV, per germline. CDR3 length equals 13 residues.

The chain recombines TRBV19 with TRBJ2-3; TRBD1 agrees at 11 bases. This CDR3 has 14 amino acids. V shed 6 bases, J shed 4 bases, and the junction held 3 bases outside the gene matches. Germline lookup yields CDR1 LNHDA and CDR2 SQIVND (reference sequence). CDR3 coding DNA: TGTGCCAGTAGGAGGGACAGGGGGTCAGATACGCAGTATTTT. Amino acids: CASRRDRGSDTQYF.

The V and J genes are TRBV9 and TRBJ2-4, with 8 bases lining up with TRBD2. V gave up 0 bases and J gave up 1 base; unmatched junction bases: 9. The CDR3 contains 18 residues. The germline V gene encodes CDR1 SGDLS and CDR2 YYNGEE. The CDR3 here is CASSVEGRGAYAKNIQYF. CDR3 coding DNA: TGTGCCAGCAGCGTAGAAGGGCGGGGGGCTTATGCCAAAAACATTCAGTACTTC.